This entry describes one T cell receptor (beta chain). This entry belongs to a study of cytomegalovirus exposure and HLA in healthy donors. A multiplex PCR was run with 60 Vbeta primers and 13 Jbeta primers. Only in-frame clones appear in the TCRdb table, and some are missing; sequencing was by immunoSEQ multiplex PCR. This sample has 170,000 or so clones, with over 70% found just once. CDR3 length equals 14 residues. Trimming removed 7 bases from V and 1 base from J, with 13 bases in between. Looked up from germline, CDR1 is LNHDA and CDR2 is SQIVND (reference sequence). The source is a woman aged 45-65 years in good health and CMV-seronegative. V and J are TRBV19 and TRBJ1-1, with D perhaps matching TRBD1 (5 bases). Sequencing was done on a sample of PBMCs. The CDR3 DNA reads as TGTGCCAGTATGGGGAGGGGATGGAACACTGAAGCTTTCTTT. This encodes CASMGRGWNTEAFF.